The sequence of this T cell receptor (beta chain) was determined in a study of beta chain features in type 1 diabetes. CDR3 length: 16 amino acids. Unmatched junction bases numbered 9, after V lost 3 bases and J lost 4 bases. The germline CDR1 and CDR2 sequences are LGHNA and YNFKEQ. Reverse transcription of all isolated RNA meant that expressed TCRB transcripts were sequenced. Mean read depth for naive, central memory and regulatory T cell samples was some 3.8 million reads. The assay was immunoSEQ multiplex PCR, and TCRdb's table has in-frame clones only and misses some. The table records under 300,000 clones, approximately 8.1% of them present only once. This clone was seen a few times. Its antigen is currently unknown. Regarding the study as a whole: Equally in patients and controls, PCR might preferentially amplify shorter templates. Among type 1 diabetes patients, VDJ junctions had fewer insertions and more deletions.

Sequenced material: central memory CD4+ T cells from blood. The origin of this receptor is a young woman in good health. The chain carries TRBV4-2 and TRBJ1-2; 9 bases map to TRBD1. The CDR3 DNA reads TGTGCCAGCAGCCAGAAAGGACAGGGGACCAGCTATGGCTACACCTTC. Its translation: CASSQKGQGTSYGYTF.